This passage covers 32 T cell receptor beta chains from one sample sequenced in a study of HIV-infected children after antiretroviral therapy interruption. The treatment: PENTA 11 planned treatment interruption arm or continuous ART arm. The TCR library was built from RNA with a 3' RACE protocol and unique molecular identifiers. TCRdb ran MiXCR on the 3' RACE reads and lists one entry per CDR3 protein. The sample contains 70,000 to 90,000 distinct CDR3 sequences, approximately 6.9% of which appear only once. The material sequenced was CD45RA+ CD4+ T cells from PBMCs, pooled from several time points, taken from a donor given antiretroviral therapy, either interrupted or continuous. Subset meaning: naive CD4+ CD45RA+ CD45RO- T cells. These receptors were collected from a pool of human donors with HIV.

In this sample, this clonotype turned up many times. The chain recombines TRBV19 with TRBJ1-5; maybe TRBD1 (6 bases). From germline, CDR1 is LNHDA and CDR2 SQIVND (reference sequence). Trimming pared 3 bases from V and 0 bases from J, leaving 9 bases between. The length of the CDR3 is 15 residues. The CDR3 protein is CASSIHRDSNQPQHF. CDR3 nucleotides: TGTGCCAGTAGTATCCACAGGGATAGCAATCAGCCCCAGCATTTT.

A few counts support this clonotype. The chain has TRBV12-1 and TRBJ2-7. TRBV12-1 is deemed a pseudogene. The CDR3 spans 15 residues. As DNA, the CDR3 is TGTGCCAGCAGCCTTGGAGGAGGGTGCCCCTACGAGCAGTACTTC. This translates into CASSLGGGCPYEQYF.

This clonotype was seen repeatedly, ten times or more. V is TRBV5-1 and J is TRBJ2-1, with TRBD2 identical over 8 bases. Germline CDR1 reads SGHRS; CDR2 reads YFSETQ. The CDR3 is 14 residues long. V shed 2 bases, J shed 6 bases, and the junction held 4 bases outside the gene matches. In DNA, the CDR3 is TGCGCCAGCAGCTTTACAGCGGGAGTCAATGAGCAGTTCTTC. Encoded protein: CASSFTAGVNEQFF.

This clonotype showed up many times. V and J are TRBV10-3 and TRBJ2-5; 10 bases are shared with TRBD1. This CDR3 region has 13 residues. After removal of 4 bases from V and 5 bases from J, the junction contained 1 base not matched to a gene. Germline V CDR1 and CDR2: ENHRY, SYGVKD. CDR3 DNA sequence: TGTGCCATCAGTGGGGGACAGGGGGAGACCCAGTACTTC. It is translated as CAISGGQGETQYF.

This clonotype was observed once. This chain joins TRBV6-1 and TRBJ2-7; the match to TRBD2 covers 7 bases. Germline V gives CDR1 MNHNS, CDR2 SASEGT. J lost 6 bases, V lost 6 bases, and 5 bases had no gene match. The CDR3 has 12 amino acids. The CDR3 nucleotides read TGTGCCAGCAGCGGTAGCGGGTTCGAGCAGTACTTC. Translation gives CASSGSGFEQYF.

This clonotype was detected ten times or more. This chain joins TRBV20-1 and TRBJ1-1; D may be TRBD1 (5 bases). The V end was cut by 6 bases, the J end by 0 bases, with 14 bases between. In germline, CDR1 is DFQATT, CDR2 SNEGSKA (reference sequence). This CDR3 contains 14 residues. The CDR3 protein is CSADRRNMNTEAFF. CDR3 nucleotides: TGCAGTGCAGACAGACGGAACATGAACACTGAAGCTTTCTTT.

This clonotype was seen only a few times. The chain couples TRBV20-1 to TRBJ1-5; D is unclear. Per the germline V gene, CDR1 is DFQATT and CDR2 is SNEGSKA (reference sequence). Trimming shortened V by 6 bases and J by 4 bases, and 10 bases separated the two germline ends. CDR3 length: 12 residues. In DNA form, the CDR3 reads TGCAGTGCCATTGACGGGAATCAGCCCCAGCATTTT. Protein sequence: CSAIDGNQPQHF.

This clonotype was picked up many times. Here the CDR3 reads CASSKEGLPPEGHYNEQFF. CDR3 nucleotides: TGTGCCAGCAGCAAAGAGGGATTACCCCCCGAGGGACACTACAATGAGCAGTTCTTC. V and J are TRBV5-4 and TRBJ2-1; a weak D match, TRBD1 (6 bases). Per germline, CDR1 SGHNT and CDR2 YYREEE (reference sequence). Deletions cut 4 bases from V and 3 bases from J, with 26 bases between. The CDR3 consists of 19 residues.

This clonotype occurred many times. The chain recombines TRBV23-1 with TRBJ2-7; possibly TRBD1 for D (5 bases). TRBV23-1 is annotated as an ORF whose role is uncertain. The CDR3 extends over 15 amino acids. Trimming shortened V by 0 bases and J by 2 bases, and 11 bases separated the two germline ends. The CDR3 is CASSQSSDSTYEQYF. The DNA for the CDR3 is TGCGCCAGCAGTCAATCGTCCGACAGCACCTACGAGCAGTACTTC.

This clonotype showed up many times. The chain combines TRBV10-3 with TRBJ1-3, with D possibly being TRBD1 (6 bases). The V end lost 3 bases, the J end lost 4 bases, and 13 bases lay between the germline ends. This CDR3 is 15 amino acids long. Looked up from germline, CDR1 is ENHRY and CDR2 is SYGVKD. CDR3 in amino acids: CAISDLSGAGNTIYF. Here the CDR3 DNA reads TGTGCCATCAGTGACTTATCAGGGGCCGGAAACACCATATATTTT.

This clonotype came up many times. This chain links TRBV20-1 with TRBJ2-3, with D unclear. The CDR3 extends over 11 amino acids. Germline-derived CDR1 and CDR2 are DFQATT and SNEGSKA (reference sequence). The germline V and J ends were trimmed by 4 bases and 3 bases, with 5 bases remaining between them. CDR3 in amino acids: CSAIGTDTQYF. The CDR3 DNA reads TGCAGTGCTATAGGGACAGATACGCAGTATTTT.

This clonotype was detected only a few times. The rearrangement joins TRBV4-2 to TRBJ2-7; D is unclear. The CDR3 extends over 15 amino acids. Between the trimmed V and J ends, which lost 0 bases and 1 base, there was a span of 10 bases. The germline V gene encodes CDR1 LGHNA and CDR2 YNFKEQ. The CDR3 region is CASSQDVASSYEQYF. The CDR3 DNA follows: TGTGCCAGCAGCCAAGATGTCGCTAGTTCCTACGAGCAGTACTTC.

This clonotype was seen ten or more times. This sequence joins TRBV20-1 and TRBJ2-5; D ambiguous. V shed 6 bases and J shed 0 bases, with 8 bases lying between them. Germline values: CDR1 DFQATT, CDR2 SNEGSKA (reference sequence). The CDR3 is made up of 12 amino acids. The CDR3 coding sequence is TGCAGTGCGCTCCAGTACCAAGAGACCCAGTACTTC. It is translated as CSALQYQETQYF.

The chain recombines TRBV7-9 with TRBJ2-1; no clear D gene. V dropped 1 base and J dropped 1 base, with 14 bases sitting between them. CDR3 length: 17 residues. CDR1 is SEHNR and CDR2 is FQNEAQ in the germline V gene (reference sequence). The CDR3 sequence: CASSLGGASTSYNEQFF. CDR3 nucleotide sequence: TGTGCCAGCAGCTTAGGTGGTGCTAGTACATCCTACAATGAGCAGTTCTTC.

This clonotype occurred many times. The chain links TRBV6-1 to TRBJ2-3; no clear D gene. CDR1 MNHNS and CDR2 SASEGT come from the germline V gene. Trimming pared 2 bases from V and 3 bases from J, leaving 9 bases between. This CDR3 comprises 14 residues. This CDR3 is CASSEIKRTDTQYF. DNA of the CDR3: TGTGCCAGCAGTGAAATAAAGAGAACAGATACGCAGTATTTT.

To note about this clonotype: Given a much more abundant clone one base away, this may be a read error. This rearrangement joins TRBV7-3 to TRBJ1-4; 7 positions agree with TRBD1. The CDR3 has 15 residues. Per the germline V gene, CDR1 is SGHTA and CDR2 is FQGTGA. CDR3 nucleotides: TGTCCCAGCAGCCCCTCAGGGGGAAGAGGTGAAAAACTGTTTTTT. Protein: CPSSPSGGRGEKLFF.

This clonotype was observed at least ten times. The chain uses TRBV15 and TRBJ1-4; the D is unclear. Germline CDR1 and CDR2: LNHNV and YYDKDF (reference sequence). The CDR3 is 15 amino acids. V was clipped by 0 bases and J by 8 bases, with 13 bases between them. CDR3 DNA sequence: TGTGCCACCAGCAGAGATTTCCGGGAGGACGAAAAACTGTTTTTT. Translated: CATSRDFREDEKLFF.

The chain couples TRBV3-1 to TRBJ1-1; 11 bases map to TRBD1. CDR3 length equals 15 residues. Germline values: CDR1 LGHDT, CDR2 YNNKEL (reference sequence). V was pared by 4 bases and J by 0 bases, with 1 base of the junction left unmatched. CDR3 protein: CASSPGQGVNTEAFF. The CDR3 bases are TGTGCCAGCAGCCCGGGACAGGGGGTGAACACTGAAGCTTTCTTT.

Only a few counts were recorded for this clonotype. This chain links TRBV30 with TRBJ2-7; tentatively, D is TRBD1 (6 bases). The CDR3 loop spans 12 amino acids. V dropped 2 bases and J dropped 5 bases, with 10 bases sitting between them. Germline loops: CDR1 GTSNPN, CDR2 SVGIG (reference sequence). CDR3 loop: CAWSPYRDEQYF. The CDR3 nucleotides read TGTGCCTGGAGTCCGTACAGGGACGAGCAGTACTTC.

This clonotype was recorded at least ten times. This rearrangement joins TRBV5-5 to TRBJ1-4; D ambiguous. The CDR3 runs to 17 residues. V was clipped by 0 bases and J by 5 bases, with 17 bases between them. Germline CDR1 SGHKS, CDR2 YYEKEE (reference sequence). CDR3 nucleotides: TGTGCCAGCAGCTTGGTGGTGCGAGGACGGAAAAATGAAAAACTGTTTTTT. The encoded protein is CASSLVVRGRKNEKLFF.

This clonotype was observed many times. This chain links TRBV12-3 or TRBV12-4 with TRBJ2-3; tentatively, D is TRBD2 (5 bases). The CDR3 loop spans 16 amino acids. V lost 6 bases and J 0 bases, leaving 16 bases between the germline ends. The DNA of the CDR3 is TGTGCCAGCAGCCCCTTGGGTCCGGGGAGCACAGATACGCAGTATTTT. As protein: CASSPLGPGSTDTQYF.

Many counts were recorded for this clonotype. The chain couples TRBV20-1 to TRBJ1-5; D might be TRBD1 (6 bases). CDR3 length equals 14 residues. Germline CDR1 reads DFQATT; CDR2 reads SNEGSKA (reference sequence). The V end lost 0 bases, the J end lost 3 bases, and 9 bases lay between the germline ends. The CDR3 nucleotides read TGCAGTGCTAGAGATGGGGGGGCCAATCAGCCCCAGCATTTT. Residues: CSARDGGANQPQHF.

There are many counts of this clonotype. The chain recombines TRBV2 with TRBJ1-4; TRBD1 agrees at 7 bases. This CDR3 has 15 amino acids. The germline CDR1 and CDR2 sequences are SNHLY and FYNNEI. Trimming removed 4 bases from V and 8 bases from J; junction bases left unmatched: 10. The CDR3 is CASSGPRDSREKLFF. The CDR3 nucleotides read TGTGCCAGCAGTGGACCCCGGGACAGTAGAGAAAAACTGTTTTTT.

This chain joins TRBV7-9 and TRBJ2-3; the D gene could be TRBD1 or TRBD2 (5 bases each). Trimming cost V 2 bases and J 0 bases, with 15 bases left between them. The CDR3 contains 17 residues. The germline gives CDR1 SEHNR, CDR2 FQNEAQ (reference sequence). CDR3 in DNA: TGTGCCAGCAGCTTAAGGGGAGCCGTTATGAGCACAGATACGCAGTATTTT. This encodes CASSLRGAVMSTDTQYF.

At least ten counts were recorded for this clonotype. The CDR3, as DNA: TGTGCCAGCAGTGAAACCCTCAGGGGCGAAGCTTTCTTT. Translating it yields CASSETLRGEAFF. The rearrangement joins TRBV6-1 to TRBJ1-1; TRBD1 is a possible D gene (6 bases). Germline loops: CDR1 MNHNS, CDR2 SASEGT. The CDR3 is 13 residues long. V lost 2 bases and J 8 bases, leaving 12 bases between the germline ends.

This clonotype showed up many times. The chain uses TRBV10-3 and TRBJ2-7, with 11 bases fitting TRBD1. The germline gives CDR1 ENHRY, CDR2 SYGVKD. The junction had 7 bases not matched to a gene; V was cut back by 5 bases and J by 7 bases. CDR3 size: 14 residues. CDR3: CAISKGTGGKEQYF. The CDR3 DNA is TGTGCCATCAGTAAAGGGACAGGGGGTAAGGAGCAGTACTTC.

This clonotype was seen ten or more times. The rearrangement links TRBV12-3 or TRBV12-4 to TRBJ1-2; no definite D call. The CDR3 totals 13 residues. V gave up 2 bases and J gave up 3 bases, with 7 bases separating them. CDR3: CASSLRAHYGYTF. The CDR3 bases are TGTGCCAGCAGTTTAAGGGCCCACTATGGCTACACCTTC.

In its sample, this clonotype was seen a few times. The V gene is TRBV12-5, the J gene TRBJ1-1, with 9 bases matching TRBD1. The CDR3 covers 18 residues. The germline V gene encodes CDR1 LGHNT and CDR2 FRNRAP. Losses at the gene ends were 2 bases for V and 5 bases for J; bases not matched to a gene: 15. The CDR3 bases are TGTGCTAGTGGTTTGTATGTCACAGGGGGCGCGAAGGGAACTGAAGCTTTCTTT. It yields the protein CASGLYVTGGAKGTEAFF. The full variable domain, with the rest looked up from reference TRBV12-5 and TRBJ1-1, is DARVTQTPRHKVTEMGQEVTMRCQPILGHNTVFWYRQTMMQGLELLAYFRNRAPLDDSGMPKDRFSAEMPDATLATLKIQPSEPRDSAVYFCASGLYVTGGAKGTEAFFGQGTRLTVV.

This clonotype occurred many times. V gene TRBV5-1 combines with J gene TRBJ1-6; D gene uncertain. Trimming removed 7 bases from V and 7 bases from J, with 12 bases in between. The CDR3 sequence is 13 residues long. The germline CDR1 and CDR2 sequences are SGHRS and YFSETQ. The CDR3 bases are TGCGCCAGCGCTTCCGCCGAAAATTCACCCCTCCACTTT. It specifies CASASAENSPLHF.

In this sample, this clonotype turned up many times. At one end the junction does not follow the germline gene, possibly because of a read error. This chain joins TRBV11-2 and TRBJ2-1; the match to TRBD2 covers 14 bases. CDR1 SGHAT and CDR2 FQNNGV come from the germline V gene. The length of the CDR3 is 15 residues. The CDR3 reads CASSHGTSGSSLGRF. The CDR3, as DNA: TGTGCCAGCAGCCACGGGACTAGCGGGAGTTCTCTTGGCCGCTTC.

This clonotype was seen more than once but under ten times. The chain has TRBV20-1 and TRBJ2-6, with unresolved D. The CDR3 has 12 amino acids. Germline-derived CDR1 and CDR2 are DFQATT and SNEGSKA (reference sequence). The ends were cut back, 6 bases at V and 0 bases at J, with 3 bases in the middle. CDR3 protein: CSAPSGANVLTF. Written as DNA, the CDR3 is TGCAGTGCCCCCTCTGGGGCCAACGTCCTGACTTTC.

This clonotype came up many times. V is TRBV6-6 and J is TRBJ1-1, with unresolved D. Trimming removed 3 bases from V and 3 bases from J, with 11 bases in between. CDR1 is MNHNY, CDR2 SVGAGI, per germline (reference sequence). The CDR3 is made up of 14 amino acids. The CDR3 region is CASSYRLGYTEAFF. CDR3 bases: TGTGCCAGCAGTTATAGGCTTGGTTACACTGAAGCTTTCTTT.